This T cell receptor beta chain was identified in a study of identifying expanded T cells in peripheral blood. Findings and limits, study-wide: Over approximately two and four weeks, about 17 and 20 clones changed, versus around 1.2 between replicates. Two-week clone count variance significantly increased as total template count grew.

Collection occurred without any documented infections or immune events in donors. The CDR3 extends over 13 amino acids. CDR1 and CDR2 (germline): SGDLS, YYNGEE. The V end was cut by 0 bases, the J end by 11 bases, with 15 bases between. With respect to this clone: Its cognate antigen is unknown.

Clones were read by immunoSEQ multiplex PCR, and TCRdb kept only the in-frame ones, dropping some. This repertoire shows some 70,000 clones, roughly 88% found once; its top ten account for 3% to 3.5%. Sequencing used blood. This sequence originates from a person aged 18-70 years in good health. This chain connects TRBV9 to TRBJ2-7; weak D call: TRBD2 (6 bases). The CDR3 region has the DNA TGTGCCAGCAGCGTAGACCATACCGGGAGCGAGTACTTC. Protein product: CASSVDHTGSEYF.